This TCR beta chain emerged from a study of blood T cell repertoires in COVID-19. Across the whole study: From T cells, B-cell-depleted T cells, or PBMCs came the material, which was cDNA or gDNA.

The method was immunoSEQ multiplex PCR; TCRdb's version includes in-frame clones alone and lacks a portion of them. The data hold 250,000 to 300,000 clones, with 91% observed a single time. Trimming stripped 8 bases from V and 10 bases from J, with 21 bases between. Germline-derived CDR1 and CDR2 are KGHSH and LQKENI. This CDR3 spans 15 amino acids. The rearrangement links TRBV18 to TRBJ1-6; TRBD1 is a possible D gene (6 bases). What was sequenced was peripheral blood. The sequence was collected from a woman in her thirties with COVID-19, enrolled during active disease. The CDR3 bases are TGTGCCAGCACCGAGACAGGCGGAAGTAACTCACCCCTCCACTTT. Amino acids: CASTETGGSNSPLHF. Full variable domain (rest looked up from reference TRBV18 and TRBJ1-6): NAGVMQNPRHLVRRRGQEARLRCSPMKGHSHVYWYRQLPEEGLKFMVYLQKENIIDESGMPKERFSAEFPKEGPSILRIQQVVRGDSAAYFCASTETGGSNSPLHFGNGTRLTVT.